The clone carrying this TCR beta chain was seen a few times. Its antigen is unidentified. The data belong to a study of CD8 T cells in ankylosing spondylitis. Broader study findings: What appeared characteristic of ankylosing spondylitis blood was a TCR beta motif of fewer than ten highly homologous variants. Disease-associated clones were reportedly significantly overrepresented in matched ankylosing spondylitis synovial fluid.

The V segment lost 4 bases and the J segment 2 bases; nucleotides outside the gene matches: 8. The CDR3 sequence is 16 residues long. Germline V lookup: CDR1 SEHNR, CDR2 FQNEAQ (reference sequence). A quantitative 5'-RACE method, one with molecular barcodes, was used to make TCR beta libraries. TCRdb redid the calling of the 5' RACE reads with MiXCR, one entry per CDR3 protein. The sample shows some 250,000 distinct CDR3 sequences, 20% to 30% of them seen only once. The TCR sequence derives from a male donor with ankylosing spondylitis or in good health (not recorded which). The chain links TRBV7-9 to TRBJ2-3; 8 bases match TRBD1. What was sequenced was blood, either unsorted or a sorted T cell fraction (not recorded which). Here the CDR3 reads CASSSTGTGVTDTQYF. DNA of the CDR3: TGTGCCAGCAGCTCAACCGGGACAGGAGTCACAGATACGCAGTATTTT.